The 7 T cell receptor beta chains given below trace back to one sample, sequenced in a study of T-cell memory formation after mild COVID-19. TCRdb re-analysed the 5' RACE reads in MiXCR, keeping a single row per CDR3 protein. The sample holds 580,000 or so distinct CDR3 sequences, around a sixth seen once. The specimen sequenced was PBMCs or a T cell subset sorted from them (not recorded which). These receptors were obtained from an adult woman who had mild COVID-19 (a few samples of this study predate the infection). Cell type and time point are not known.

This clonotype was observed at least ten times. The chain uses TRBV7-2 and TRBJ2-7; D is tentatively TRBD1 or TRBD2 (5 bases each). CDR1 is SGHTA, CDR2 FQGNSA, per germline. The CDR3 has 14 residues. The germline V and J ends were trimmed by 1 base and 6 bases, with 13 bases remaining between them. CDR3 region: CASSLESGTGEQYF. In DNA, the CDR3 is TGTGCCAGCAGCTTAGAGTCCGGGACCGGCGAGCAGTACTTC.

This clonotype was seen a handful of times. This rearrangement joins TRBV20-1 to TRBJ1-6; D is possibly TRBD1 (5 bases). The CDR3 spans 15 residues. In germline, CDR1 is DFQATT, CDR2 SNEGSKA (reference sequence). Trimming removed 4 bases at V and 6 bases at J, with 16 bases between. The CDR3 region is CSAIPAGKFNSPLHF. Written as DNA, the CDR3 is TGCAGTGCTATTCCCGCAGGGAAGTTTAATTCACCCCTCCACTTT.

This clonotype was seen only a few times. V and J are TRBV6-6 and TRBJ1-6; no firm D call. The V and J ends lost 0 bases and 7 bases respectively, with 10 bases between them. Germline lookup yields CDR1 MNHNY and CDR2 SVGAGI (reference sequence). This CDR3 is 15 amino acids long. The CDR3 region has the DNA TGTGCCAGCAGTTACTCGGACGGCACCAATTCACCCCTCCACTTT. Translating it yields CASSYSDGTNSPLHF.

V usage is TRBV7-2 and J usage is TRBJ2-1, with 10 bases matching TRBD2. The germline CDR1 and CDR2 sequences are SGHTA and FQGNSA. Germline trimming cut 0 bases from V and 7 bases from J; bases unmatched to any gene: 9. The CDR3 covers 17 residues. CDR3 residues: CASSLAASGSAANEQFF. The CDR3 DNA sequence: TGTGCCAGCAGCTTAGCGGCTAGCGGGAGCGCGGCAAATGAGCAGTTCTTC.

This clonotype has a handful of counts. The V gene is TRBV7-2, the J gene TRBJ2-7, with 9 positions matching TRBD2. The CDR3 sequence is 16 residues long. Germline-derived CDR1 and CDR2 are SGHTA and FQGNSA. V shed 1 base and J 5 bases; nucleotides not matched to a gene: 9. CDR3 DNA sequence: TGTGCCAGCAGCTTAGGTGGGCGGGAGGGCCAGGACGAGCAGTACTTC. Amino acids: CASSLGGREGQDEQYF.

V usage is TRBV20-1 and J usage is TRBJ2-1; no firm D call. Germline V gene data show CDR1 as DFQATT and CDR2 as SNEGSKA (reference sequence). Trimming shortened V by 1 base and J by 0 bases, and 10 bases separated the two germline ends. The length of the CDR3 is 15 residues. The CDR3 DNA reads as TGCAGTGCTAGAGGTCGGGCAAGCTCCTACAATGAGCAGTTCTTC. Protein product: CSARGRASSYNEQFF.

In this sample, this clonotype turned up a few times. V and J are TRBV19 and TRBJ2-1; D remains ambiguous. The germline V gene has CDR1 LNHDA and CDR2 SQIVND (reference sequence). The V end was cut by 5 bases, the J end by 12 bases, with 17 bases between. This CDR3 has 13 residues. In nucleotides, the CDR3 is TGTGCCAGTAGTGCCGACGGAAGACAAAGGCAGTTCTTC. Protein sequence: CASSADGRQRQFF.